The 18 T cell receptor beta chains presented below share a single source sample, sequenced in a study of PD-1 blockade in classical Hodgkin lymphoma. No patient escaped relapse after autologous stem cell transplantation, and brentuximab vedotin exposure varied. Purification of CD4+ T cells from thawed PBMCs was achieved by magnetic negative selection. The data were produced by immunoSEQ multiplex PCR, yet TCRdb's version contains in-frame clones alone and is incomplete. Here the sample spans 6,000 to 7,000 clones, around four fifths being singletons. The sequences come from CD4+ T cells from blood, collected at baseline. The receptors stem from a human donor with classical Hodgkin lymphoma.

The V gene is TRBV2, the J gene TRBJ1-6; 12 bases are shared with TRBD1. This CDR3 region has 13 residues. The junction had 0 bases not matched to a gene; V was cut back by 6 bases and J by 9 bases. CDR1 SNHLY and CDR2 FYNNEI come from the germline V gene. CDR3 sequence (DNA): TGTGCCAGCAGGGGACAGGGGGCTTCACCCCTCCACTTT. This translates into CASRGQGASPLHF.

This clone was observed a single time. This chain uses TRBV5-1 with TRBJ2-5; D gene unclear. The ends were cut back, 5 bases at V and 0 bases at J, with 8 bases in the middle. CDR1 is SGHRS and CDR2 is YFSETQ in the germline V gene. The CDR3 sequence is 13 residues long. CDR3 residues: CASRIGYQETQYF. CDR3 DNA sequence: TGCGCCAGCAGGATAGGGTACCAAGAGACCCAGTACTTC.

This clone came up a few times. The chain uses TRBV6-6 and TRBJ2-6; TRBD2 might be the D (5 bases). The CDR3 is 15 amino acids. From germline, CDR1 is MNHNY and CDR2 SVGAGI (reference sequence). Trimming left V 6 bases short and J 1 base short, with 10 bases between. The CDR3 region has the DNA TGTGCCAGCAGAAATGAGGGATCTGGGGCCAACGTCCTGACTTTC. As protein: CASRNEGSGANVLTF.

CDR3 DNA: TGCGCCAGCAGTGAGTCGAAAGCGGGAGGGCCGGAGACCCAGTACTTC. Translating it yields CASSESKAGGPETQYF. V is TRBV10-1 and J is TRBJ2-5, with 10 bases lining up with TRBD2. Germline V lookup: CDR1 WNHNN, CDR2 SYGVQD (reference sequence). The CDR3 loop spans 16 amino acids. Trimming took 0 bases from V and 5 from J; bases not matched to a gene: 6.

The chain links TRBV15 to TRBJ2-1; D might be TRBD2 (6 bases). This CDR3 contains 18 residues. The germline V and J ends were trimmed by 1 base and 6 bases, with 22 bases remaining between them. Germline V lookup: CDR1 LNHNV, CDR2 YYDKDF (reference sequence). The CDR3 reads CATSRGGSGGVLFNEQFF. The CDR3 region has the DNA TGTGCCACCAGCAGAGGTGGGAGCGGAGGGGTCCTATTCAATGAGCAGTTCTTC.

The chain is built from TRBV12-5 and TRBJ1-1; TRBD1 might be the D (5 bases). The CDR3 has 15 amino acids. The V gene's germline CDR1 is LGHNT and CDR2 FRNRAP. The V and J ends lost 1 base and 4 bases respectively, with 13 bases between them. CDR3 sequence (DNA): TGTGCTAGTGGTTTGGATCTGCGCGGGGGCACTGAAGCTTTCTTT. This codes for CASGLDLRGGTEAFF.

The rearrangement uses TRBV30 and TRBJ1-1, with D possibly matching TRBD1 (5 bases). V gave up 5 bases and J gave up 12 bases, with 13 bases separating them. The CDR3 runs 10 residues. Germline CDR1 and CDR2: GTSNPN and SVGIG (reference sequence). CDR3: CAWSRGFTFF. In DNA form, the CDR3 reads TGTGCCTGGTCGAGGGGTTTTACTTTCTTT.

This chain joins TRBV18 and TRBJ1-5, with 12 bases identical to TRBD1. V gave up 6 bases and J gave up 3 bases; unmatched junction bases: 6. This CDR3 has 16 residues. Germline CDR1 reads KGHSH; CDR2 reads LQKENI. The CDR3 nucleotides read TGTGCCAGCTCCGGGCGGGACAGGGGGCTCAATCAGCCCCAGCATTTT. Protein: CASSGRDRGLNQPQHF.

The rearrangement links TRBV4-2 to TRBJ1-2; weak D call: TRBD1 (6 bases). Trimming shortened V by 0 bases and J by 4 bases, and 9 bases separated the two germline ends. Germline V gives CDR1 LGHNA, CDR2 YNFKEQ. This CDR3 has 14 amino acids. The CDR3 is CASSQDGTSYGYTF. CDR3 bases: TGTGCCAGCAGCCAAGATGGGACAAGCTATGGCTACACCTTC.

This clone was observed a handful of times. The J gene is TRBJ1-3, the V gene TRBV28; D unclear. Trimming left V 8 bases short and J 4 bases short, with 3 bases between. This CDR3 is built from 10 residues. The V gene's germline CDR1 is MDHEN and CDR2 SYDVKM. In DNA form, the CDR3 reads TGTGCCAGCGGGGGAAACACCATATATTTT. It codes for CASGGNTIYF.

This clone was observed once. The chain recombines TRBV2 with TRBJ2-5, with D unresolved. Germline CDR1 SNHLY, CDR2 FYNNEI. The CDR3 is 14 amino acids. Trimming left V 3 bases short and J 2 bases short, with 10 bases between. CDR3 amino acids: CASSDSTVQETQYF. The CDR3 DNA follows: TGTGCCAGCAGTGATTCAACGGTTCAAGAGACCCAGTACTTC.

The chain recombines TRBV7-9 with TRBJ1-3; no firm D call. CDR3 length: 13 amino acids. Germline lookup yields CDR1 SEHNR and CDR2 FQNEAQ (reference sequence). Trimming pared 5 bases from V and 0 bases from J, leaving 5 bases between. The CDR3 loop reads CASSVSSGNTIYF. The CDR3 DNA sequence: TGTGCCAGCAGCGTTAGCTCTGGAAACACCATATATTTT.

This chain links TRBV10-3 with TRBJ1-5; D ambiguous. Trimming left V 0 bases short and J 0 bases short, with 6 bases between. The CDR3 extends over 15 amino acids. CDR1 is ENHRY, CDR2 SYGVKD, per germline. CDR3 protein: CAISESTASNQPQHF. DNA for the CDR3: TGTGCCATCAGTGAGTCGACGGCTAGCAATCAGCCCCAGCATTTT.

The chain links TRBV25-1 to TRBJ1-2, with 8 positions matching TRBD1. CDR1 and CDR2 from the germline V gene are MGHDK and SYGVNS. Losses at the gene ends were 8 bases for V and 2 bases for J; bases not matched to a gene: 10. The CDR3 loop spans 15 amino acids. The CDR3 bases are TGTGCCAGCCTCCCTCGGGACAGGTTGAACTATGGCTACACCTTC. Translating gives CASLPRDRLNYGYTF.

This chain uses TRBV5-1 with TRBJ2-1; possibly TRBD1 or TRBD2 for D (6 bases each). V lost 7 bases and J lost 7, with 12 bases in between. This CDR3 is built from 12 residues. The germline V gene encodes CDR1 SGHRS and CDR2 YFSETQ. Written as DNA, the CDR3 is TGCGCCAGCGGCCGAGGGGGGAATGAGCAGTTCTTC. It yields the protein CASGRGGNEQFF.

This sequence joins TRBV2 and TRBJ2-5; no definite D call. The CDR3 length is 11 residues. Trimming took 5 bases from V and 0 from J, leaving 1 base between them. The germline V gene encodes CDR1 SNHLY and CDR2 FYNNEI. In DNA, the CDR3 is TGTGCCAGCAGTTACCAAGAGACCCAGTACTTC. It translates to CASSYQETQYF.

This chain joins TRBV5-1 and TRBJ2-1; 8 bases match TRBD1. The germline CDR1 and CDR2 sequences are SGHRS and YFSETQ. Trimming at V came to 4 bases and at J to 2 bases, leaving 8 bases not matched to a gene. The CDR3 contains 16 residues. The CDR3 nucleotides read TGCGCCAGCAGCCCCTCAGGGGGCAGCCCCTACAATGAGCAGTTCTTC. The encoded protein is CASSPSGGSPYNEQFF.

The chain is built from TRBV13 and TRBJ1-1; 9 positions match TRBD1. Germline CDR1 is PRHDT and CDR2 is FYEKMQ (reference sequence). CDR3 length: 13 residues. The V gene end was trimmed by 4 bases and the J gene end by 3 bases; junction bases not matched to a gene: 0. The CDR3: CASSWTGDTEAFF. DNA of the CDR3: TGTGCCAGCAGCTGGACAGGGGACACTGAAGCTTTCTTT.